Listed below are T cell receptor beta chains from one sample, sequenced in a study of memory CD8 T cells in hepatitis C reinfection. Profiled with immunoSEQ multiplex PCR; TCRdb holds only in-frame clones, not every one. The sample lists tens of thousands of clones; about 88% were seen once. The sequenced sample was naive CD8+ T cells sorted from blood. The receptors were gathered from a man aged 18 to 30 with hepatitis C virus infection. The CDR3 runs from the conserved cysteine through the conserved F or W. The order of the fields is V gene, clone size, J gene, D gene, CDR3 protein, CDR3 DNA. The D gene is left open where the match is weak. Size is omitted from some rows. Given values are once, few, many or a class for expanded clones.

V: TRBV20-1
size: .
J: TRBJ2-5
D: .
CDR3: CSAREVETQYF
DNA: TGCAGTGCAAGGGAGGTGGAGACCCAGTACTTC

V: TRBV4-2
size: few
J: TRBJ1-1
D: .
CDR3: CASSQERGFDTEAFF
DNA: TGTGCCAGCAGCCAAGAACGGGGGTTCGACACTGAAGCTTTCTTT

V: TRBV21-1
size: .
J: TRBJ2-3
D: .
CDR3: CAMLTSGGTPDTQYF
DNA: TGTGCCATGTTGACTAGCGGGGGTACCCCGGATACGCAGTATTTT

V: TRBV30
size: .
J: TRBJ2-3
D: .
CDR3: CAWSGGGSSTDTQYF
DNA: TGTGCCTGGAGTGGGGGAGGATCTAGCACAGATACGCAGTATTTT

V: TRBV27
size: .
J: TRBJ2-3
D: TRBD2
CDR3: CASRILAGGTDAQYF
DNA: TGTGCCAGCAGGATACTAGCGGGGGGCACAGATGCGCAGTATTTT

V: TRBV2
size: .
J: TRBJ1-1
D: .
CDR3: CASSESGLLPGTEAFF
DNA: TGTGCCAGCAGTGAATCAGGACTCCTACCCGGCACTGAAGCTTTCTTT

V: TRBV29-1
size: .
J: TRBJ1-2
D: TRBD1
CDR3: CSAPGQGYGYTF
DNA: TGCAGCGCCCCGGGACAGGGGTATGGCTACACCTTC

V: TRBV28
size: .
J: TRBJ1-1
D: .
CDR3: CASSFRNTEAFF
DNA: TGTGCCAGCAGTTTTAGGAACACTGAAGCTTTCTTT

V: TRBV28
size: .
J: TRBJ2-3
D: TRBD1
CDR3: CASTLGTGSTDTQYF
DNA: TGTGCCAGCACCCTAGGGACAGGGAGCACAGATACGCAGTATTTT

V: TRBV29-1
size: .
J: TRBJ2-3
D: .
CDR3: CSVGIGGTDTQYF
DNA: TGCAGCGTTGGCATAGGAGGAACAGATACGCAGTATTTT

V: TRBV5-1
size: .
J: TRBJ2-2
D: .
CDR3: CASSLSAANTGELFF
DNA: TGCGCCAGCAGCCTGAGTGCCGCGAACACCGGGGAGCTGTTTTTT

V: TRBV5-1
size: .
J: TRBJ1-1
D: .
CDR3: CASRADTMNTEAFF
DNA: TGCGCCAGCAGAGCCGACACGATGAACACTGAAGCTTTCTTT

V: TRBV9
size: .
J: TRBJ2-7
D: TRBD2
CDR3: CASSVSGTSFYEQYF
DNA: TGTGCCAGCAGTGTGAGCGGGACTAGCTTCTACGAGCAGTACTTC

V: TRBV7-9
size: .
J: TRBJ2-3
D: TRBD2
CDR3: CASSFSGSADTQYF
DNA: TGTGCCAGCAGCTTTAGCGGGAGCGCAGATACGCAGTATTTT

V: TRBV6-5
size: .
J: TRBJ1-1
D: .
CDR3: CASNYEGNTEAFF
DNA: TGTGCCAGCAATTATGAGGGGAACACTGAAGCTTTCTTT

V: TRBV9
size: .
J: TRBJ2-2
D: TRBD2
CDR3: CASSAGTGTSSGELFF
DNA: TGTGCCAGCAGCGCGGGGACCGGGACTAGCTCCGGGGAGCTGTTTTTT

V: TRBV4-3
size: once
J: TRBJ2-1
D: .
CDR3: CASSQDRTTYNEQFF
DNA: TGCGCCAGCAGCCAAGATAGGACTACCTACAATGAGCAGTTCTTC

V: TRBV6-6
size: .
J: TRBJ2-1
D: .
CDR3: CASSPVGVQGQFF
DNA: TGTGCCAGCAGCCCGGTGGGGGTACAGGGGCAGTTCTTC

V: TRBV7-8
size: .
J: TRBJ1-1
D: TRBD1
CDR3: CASSKIGTATGTEAFF
DNA: TGTGCCAGCAGCAAAATTGGGACAGCCACGGGGACTGAAGCTTTCTTT

V: TRBV10-3
size: once
J: TRBJ2-2
D: .
CDR3: CAISVGLTGELFF
DNA: TGTGCCATCAGTGTTGGGCTGACCGGGGAGCTGTTTTTT

V: TRBV5-1
size: .
J: TRBJ2-1
D: .
CDR3: CASSLEEGAYNEQFF
DNA: TGCGCCAGCAGCTTGGAAGAGGGGGCCTACAATGAGCAGTTCTTC

V: TRBV27
size: .
J: TRBJ1-2
D: TRBD1
CDR3: CASSPAGGRYGYTF
DNA: TGTGCCAGCAGTCCCGCAGGGGGTCGCTATGGCTACACCTTC

V: TRBV7-3
size: .
J: TRBJ2-3
D: TRBD2
CDR3: CASSPSGRADTQYF
DNA: TGTGCCAGCAGCCCGAGCGGGAGGGCGGATACGCAGTATTTT

V: TRBV19
size: few
J: TRBJ1-6
D: .
CDR3: CASSVSSYNSPLHF
DNA: TGTGCCAGTAGTGTCAGCTCCTATAATTCACCCCTCCACTTT

V: TRBV5-4
size: .
J: TRBJ2-1
D: .
CDR3: CASTPGTLYNEQFF
DNA: TGTGCCAGCACCCCCGGGACTCTATACAATGAGCAGTTCTTC

V: TRBV19
size: .
J: TRBJ2-5
D: .
CDR3: CASTPGKQQETQYF
DNA: TGTGCCAGTACACCCGGGAAGCAGCAAGAGACCCAGTACTTC

V: TRBV7-7
size: few
J: TRBJ2-2
D: .
CDR3: CASSLEIETGELFF
DNA: TGTGCCAGCAGCTTAGAAATAGAGACCGGGGAGCTGTTTTTT

V: TRBV27
size: .
J: TRBJ2-7
D: TRBD1
CDR3: CASSLHRGPYEQYF
DNA: TGTGCCAGCAGTTTACACAGGGGTCCCTACGAGCAGTACTTC

V: TRBV4-1
size: .
J: TRBJ2-1
D: .
CDR3: CASSQVGSIRDNEQFF
DNA: TGCGCCAGCAGCCAAGTCGGGTCGATACGGGACAATGAGCAGTTCTTC

V: TRBV5-1
size: .
J: TRBJ2-7
D: .
CDR3: CASSFGQLYEQYF
DNA: TGCGCCAGCAGCTTTGGTCAGTTATACGAGCAGTACTTC

V: TRBV6-1
size: .
J: TRBJ1-5
D: .
CDR3: CASTEEQGNQPQHF
DNA: TGTGCCAGCACAGAGGAACAGGGCAATCAGCCCCAGCATTTT

V: TRBV4-1
size: .
J: TRBJ2-1
D: .
CDR3: CASSQDLGHEQFF
DNA: TGCGCCAGCAGCCAAGATTTGGGCCATGAGCAGTTCTTC

V: TRBV6-5
size: once
J: TRBJ1-2
D: .
CDR3: CASSPEGVGYTF
DNA: TGTGCCAGCAGCCCTGAGGGGGTCGGCTACACCTTC

V: TRBV19
size: .
J: TRBJ1-1
D: TRBD1
CDR3: CASLPFPDRGPTEAFF
DNA: TGTGCCAGCCTCCCCTTCCCAGACAGGGGTCCCACTGAAGCTTTCTTT

V: TRBV13
size: .
J: TRBJ2-1
D: .
CDR3: CASSLHGDGEQFF
DNA: TGTGCCAGCAGCTTACATGGAGATGGTGAGCAGTTCTTC

V: TRBV11-2
size: .
J: TRBJ2-7
D: TRBD1
CDR3: CASSPHRGPFDEQYF
DNA: TGTGCCAGCAGCCCCCACAGGGGGCCCTTCGACGAGCAGTACTTC

V: TRBV11-1
size: .
J: TRBJ2-1
D: .
CDR3: CASGARNNEQFF
DNA: TGTGCCAGCGGAGCGAGAAACAATGAGCAGTTCTTC

V: TRBV30
size: once
J: TRBJ2-1
D: TRBD2
CDR3: CAWSHGREGSYNEQFF
DNA: TGTGCCTGGAGTCACGGGCGGGAGGGCTCCTACAATGAGCAGTTCTTC

V: TRBV18
size: .
J: TRBJ2-7
D: .
CDR3: CASSPPPGSFFQYEQYF
DNA: TGTGCCAGCTCACCACCCCCGGGGTCCTTCTTTCAATACGAGCAGTACTTC

V: TRBV4-2
size: .
J: TRBJ2-2
D: TRBD2
CDR3: CASSPPSVSGRARELFF
DNA: TGTGCCAGCAGCCCCCCATCGGTCAGCGGGAGGGCCCGGGAGCTGTTTTTT

V: TRBV15
size: once
J: TRBJ2-7
D: TRBD2
CDR3: CATGRSGRTDEQYF
DNA: TGTGCCACCGGCCGTAGCGGGAGAACGGACGAGCAGTACTTC

V: TRBV9
size: .
J: TRBJ2-3
D: .
CDR3: CASSVGQLTDTQYF
DNA: TGTGCCAGCAGCGTCGGACAGCTGACAGATACGCAGTATTTT

V: TRBV4-1
size: .
J: TRBJ2-7
D: .
CDR3: CASSQDLRGWEQYF
DNA: TGCGCCAGCAGCCAAGATCTCCGAGGGTGGGAGCAGTACTTC

V: TRBV6-5
size: .
J: TRBJ1-1
D: TRBD1
CDR3: CASDGQGVAEAFF
DNA: TGTGCCAGCGACGGACAGGGGGTCGCTGAAGCTTTCTTT

V: TRBV10-3
size: .
J: TRBJ2-7
D: TRBD2
CDR3: CAISESDSGRAGEQYF
DNA: TGTGCCATCAGTGAGTCGGATAGCGGGAGGGCCGGGGAGCAGTACTTC

V: TRBV5-6
size: .
J: TRBJ2-5
D: TRBD2
CDR3: CASSSGLDEETQYF
DNA: TGTGCCAGCAGCTCGGGACTAGATGAAGAGACCCAGTACTTC

V: TRBV12-5
size: .
J: TRBJ1-2
D: TRBD1
CDR3: CASGLGGTAYGYTF
DNA: TGTGCTAGTGGTTTGGGGGGGACAGCCTATGGCTACACCTTC

V: TRBV29-1
size: .
J: TRBJ2-7
D: .
CDR3: CSVSIVNEQYF
DNA: TGCAGCGTGTCAATAGTTAACGAGCAGTACTTC

V: TRBV30
size: .
J: TRBJ1-1
D: TRBD1
CDR3: CAWTYRGLNTEAFF
DNA: TGTGCCTGGACCTACAGGGGACTGAACACTGAAGCTTTCTTT

V: TRBV2
size: .
J: TRBJ2-1
D: TRBD2
CDR3: CASKEIAGGPGEQFF
DNA: TGTGCCAGCAAGGAAATAGCGGGTGGCCCGGGGGAGCAGTTCTTC

V: TRBV9
size: .
J: TRBJ1-1
D: .
CDR3: CASSAEGDAEAFF
DNA: TGTGCCAGCAGCGCTGAGGGGGATGCTGAAGCTTTCTTT

V: TRBV6-1
size: .
J: TRBJ2-2
D: TRBD2
CDR3: CASSATGTSVRSGELFF
DNA: TGTGCCAGCAGTGCAACCGGGACTAGCGTCAGGTCCGGGGAGCTGTTTTTT

V: TRBV27
size: .
J: TRBJ2-3
D: TRBD2
CDR3: CASSPTGLPNTDTQYF
DNA: TGTGCCAGCAGTCCCACGGGACTACCTAACACAGATACGCAGTATTTT

V: TRBV5-6
size: once
J: TRBJ2-7
D: .
CDR3: CASSPSQGLAAVYEQYF
DNA: TGTGCCAGCAGCCCAAGTCAGGGGCTAGCGGCTGTTTACGAGCAGTACTTC

V: TRBV6-6
size: .
J: TRBJ2-3
D: .
CDR3: CASNPGLLNWDTQYF
DNA: TGTGCCAGCAACCCAGGACTACTCAACTGGGATACGCAGTATTTT

V: TRBV9
size: .
J: TRBJ2-3
D: TRBD2
CDR3: CASSPRGILTDTQYF
DNA: TGTGCCAGCAGCCCGCGGGGGATTCTCACAGATACGCAGTATTTT

V: TRBV29-1
size: .
J: TRBJ2-7
D: TRBD1
CDR3: CSVDATRDRGSYEQYF
DNA: TGCAGCGTTGATGCTACTAGGGACAGGGGTTCCTACGAGCAGTACTTC

V: TRBV9
size: .
J: TRBJ2-3
D: .
CDR3: CASSVTGATSTDTQYF
DNA: TGTGCCAGCAGCGTGACAGGAGCCACTAGCACAGATACGCAGTATTTT